The 25 T cell receptor beta chains in this list originate from one sample, sequenced in a study of shared clonotypes between healthy human individuals (dated by TCRdb to about 2020). Library generation was performed with the immunoSEQ multiplex PCR assay. TCRdb holds this immuneACCESS table with in-frame rearrangements only. Some clones are missing; in checked studies, unresolved V genes explain under half, and the rest has no known cause. This sample comprises approximately 740,000 clones, about 74% of them detected only once. The top ten constitute over 1.5% of the sample. The specimen was memory CD4+ T cells sorted from blood. Read against the paper, the sample's cell subset or site label means: CD45RA-negative fraction. These receptors were taken from a woman younger than 45 in good health.

J is TRBJ1-2 and V is TRBV19; 12 nucleotides agree with TRBD1. CDR1 LNHDA and CDR2 SQIVND come from the germline V gene (reference sequence). The CDR3 covers 15 residues. The junction had 5 bases not matched to a gene; V was cut back by 5 bases and J by 4 bases. The CDR3: CASSSGTGGVYGYTF. In DNA, the CDR3 is TGTGCCAGTAGTTCCGGGACAGGGGGCGTCTATGGCTACACCTTC. The full variable domain, in which reference TRBV19 and TRBJ1-2 provide the parts outside the CDR3, is DGGITQSPKYLFRKEGQNVTLSCEQNLNHDAMYWYRQDPGQGLRLIYYSQIVNDFQKGDIAEGYSVSREKKESFPLTVTSAQKNPTAFYLCASSSGTGGVYGYTFGSGTRLTVV.

This clone occurred once. The sample holds other DNA sequences that translate to the same CDR3. The V and J genes are TRBV4-1 and TRBJ2-2; 12 nucleotides align to TRBD2. The ends lost 3 bases at V and 5 bases at J; junction bases unmatched: 7. CDR3 length: 17 residues. Germline V gives CDR1 MGHRA, CDR2 YSYEKL. CDR3 in amino acids: CASSQQGLAGGTGELFF. DNA of the CDR3: TGCGCCAGCAGCCAGCAGGGTCTAGCGGGAGGGACCGGGGAGCTGTTTTTT.

This clone was counted only a few times. The chain couples TRBV2 to TRBJ1-1; TRBD1 matches 7 bases. The CDR3 is 12 residues long. V gave up 10 bases and J gave up 3 bases; unmatched junction bases: 5. Germline-derived CDR1 and CDR2 are SNHLY and FYNNEI. The chain's CDR3 is CATTGEDTEAFF. The DNA of the CDR3 is TGTGCCACTACAGGGGAAGACACTGAAGCTTTCTTT. Supplemented by reference TRBV2 and TRBJ1-1, the full variable domain reads EPEVTQTPSHQVTQMGQEVILRCVPISNHLYFYWYRQILGQKVEFLVSFYNNEISEKSEIFDDQFSVERPDGSNFTLKIRSTKLEDSAMYFCATTGEDTEAFFGQGTRLTVV.

This clone has more than one count but fewer than ten. The V call is TRBV5-1, the J call TRBJ2-7, with D uncertain. This CDR3 region has 14 residues. Deletions cut 0 bases from V and 0 bases from J, with 7 bases between. Germline V gene data show CDR1 as SGHRS and CDR2 as YFSETQ. The CDR3 sequence: CASSLAPNSYEQYF. In DNA, the CDR3 is TGCGCCAGCAGCTTGGCCCCAAACTCCTACGAGCAGTACTTC.

This sequence joins TRBV27 and TRBJ2-2; D is ambiguous. The germline CDR1 and CDR2 sequences are MNHEY and SMNVEV (reference sequence). V was shortened by 7 bases and J by 7 bases, with 19 bases between the two germline ends. The CDR3 covers 15 residues. Here the CDR3 DNA reads TGTGCCAGCACCACATTTTATAAAAAGGGCGGGGAGCTGTTTTTT. It encodes CASTTFYKKGGELFF.

CDR3 nucleotides: TGCGCCAGCAGCCCCCTGGACAGCTGGTATGGCTACACCTTC. Amino acid sequence: CASSPLDSWYGYTF. The chain couples TRBV5-1 to TRBJ1-2, with D tentatively TRBD1 (6 bases). Trimming shortened V by 4 bases and J by 5 bases, and 15 bases separated the two germline ends. The CDR3 covers 14 residues. CDR1 and CDR2 from the germline V gene are SGHRS and YFSETQ.

The V gene is TRBV6-6, the J gene TRBJ1-3; D is ambiguous. The CDR3 extends over 15 amino acids. Trimming shortened V by 6 bases and J by 2 bases, and 14 bases separated the two germline ends. Germline V gene lookup returns CDR1 MNHNY and CDR2 SVGAGI (reference sequence). CDR3 sequence: CASSPRRGAGNTIYF. The CDR3 nucleotides are TGTGCCAGCAGCCCGAGACGTGGGGCTGGAAACACCATATATTTT.

This chain links TRBV28 with TRBJ1-2, with TRBD1 identical over 7 bases. J was trimmed by 7 bases and V by 5 bases; bases with no gene match: 7. This CDR3 has 13 residues. Germline CDR1 reads MDHEN; CDR2 reads SYDVKM. The CDR3 here is CASSPSGGVGYTF. The CDR3 region has the DNA TGTGCCAGCAGTCCATCAGGGGGGGTTGGCTACACCTTC.

The chain employs TRBV15 and TRBJ2-6; D is tentatively TRBD1 or TRBD2 (5 bases each). V was clipped by 1 base and J by 4 bases, with 8 bases between them. Germline values: CDR1 LNHNV, CDR2 YYDKDF (reference sequence). The CDR3 contains 15 residues. This CDR3 reads CATSRAGTGANVLTF. CDR3 coding DNA: TGTGCCACCAGCAGAGCCGGGACCGGGGCCAACGTCCTGACTTTC.

Remarks on this clone: Other DNA variants within this sample encode the same CDR3. The chain uses TRBV2 and TRBJ2-7; D is unresolved. The germline gives CDR1 SNHLY, CDR2 FYNNEI. The CDR3 is 11 residues long. The ends were cut back, 3 bases at V and 6 bases at J, with 6 bases in the middle. The CDR3 sequence is CASSEGPEQYF. The CDR3 region has the DNA TGTGCCAGCAGTGAGGGCCCCGAGCAGTACTTC.

About this clone itself: This same CDR3 is encoded by further DNA sequences in the sample. The genes are TRBV5-1 and TRBJ1-1; D gene unclear. This CDR3 is 13 amino acids long. CDR1 is SGHRS, CDR2 YFSETQ, per germline. V lost 5 bases to trimming and J lost 2 bases, with 10 bases between them. CDR3 in amino acids: CASRSDGNTEAFF. DNA of the CDR3: TGCGCCAGCAGATCGGACGGTAACACTGAAGCTTTCTTT.

V usage is TRBV11-2 and J usage is TRBJ2-1; D unresolved. The germline CDR1 and CDR2 sequences are SGHAT and FQNNGV. V lost 6 bases, J lost 3 bases, and 21 bases lay in between. The CDR3 extends over 17 amino acids. CDR3 DNA sequence: TGTGCCAGCAGTTCCCACGACGGACGTAAAAACTACAATGAGCAGTTCTTC. Amino acids: CASSSHDGRKNYNEQFF.

The rearrangement joins TRBV18 to TRBJ1-2; D uncertain. The CDR3 covers 13 residues. Germline values: CDR1 KGHSH, CDR2 LQKENI. V lost 2 bases and J 3 bases, leaving 7 bases between the germline ends. The CDR3, as DNA: TGTGCCAGCTCACCAGCACGGGACTATGGCTACACCTTC. Its translation is CASSPARDYGYTF.

This clone was observed a handful of times. The chain is built from TRBV28 and TRBJ1-1; 11 nucleotides line up with TRBD1. Germline trimming cut 10 bases from V and 1 base from J; bases unmatched to any gene: 14. CDR3 length equals 17 residues. The germline gives CDR1 MDHEN, CDR2 SYDVKM. CDR3 in DNA: TGTGCCATCCTACCCGGGACAGGGGGTTTATCGAACACTGAAGCTTTCTTT. Translated, it gives CAILPGTGGLSNTEAFF.

This clone was observed many times. The V and J genes are TRBV27 and TRBJ2-6; D could derive from TRBD1 or TRBD2 (6 bases each). The germline gives CDR1 MNHEY, CDR2 SMNVEV (reference sequence). With 3 bases removed from V and 2 bases from J, the gap between germline ends came to 11 bases. The CDR3 covers 16 residues. The CDR3 DNA sequence: TGTGCCAGCAGTTTTAGGGGGGTGGCTGGGGCCAACGTCCTGACTTTC. It yields the protein CASSFRGVAGANVLTF.

The J gene is TRBJ2-2, the V gene TRBV7-9; 7 bases agree with TRBD2. Germline CDR1 and CDR2: SEHNR and FQNEAQ (reference sequence). This CDR3 has 15 residues. V lost 2 bases and J lost 1; bases outside the gene matches: 1. The CDR3 region has the DNA TGTGCCAGCAGCTTACGGGAGGTGAACACCGGGGAGCTGTTTTTT. It translates to CASSLREVNTGELFF.

V is TRBV5-1 and J is TRBJ1-2, with D tentatively TRBD1 (5 bases). Deletions cut 7 bases from V and 0 bases from J, with 13 bases between. Germline V CDR1 and CDR2: SGHRS, YFSETQ. The CDR3 consists of 14 residues. CDR3 residues: CASGAARANYGYTF. CDR3 DNA: TGCGCCAGCGGGGCAGCCAGAGCTAACTATGGCTACACCTTC.

In this sample, this clone turned up once. This sequence joins TRBV7-2 and TRBJ2-5; TRBD2 agrees at 11 bases. This CDR3 comprises 16 residues. V was clipped by 1 base and J by 3 bases; unmatched bases: 4. The germline gives CDR1 SGHTA, CDR2 FQGNSA. The CDR3 loop is CASSLGVLAGEETQYF. The CDR3 DNA is TGTGCCAGCAGCTTAGGAGTACTAGCGGGAGAAGAGACCCAGTACTTC.

This clone was counted between two and nine times. J is TRBJ2-1 and V is TRBV4-1, with TRBD2 identical over 9 bases. Germline loops: CDR1 MGHRA, CDR2 YSYEKL. J lost 8 bases, V lost 3 bases, and 5 bases had no gene match. The CDR3 runs to 14 residues. Written as DNA, the CDR3 is TGCGCCAGCAGCCAGGGACTAGCTCTGCATGAGCAGTTCTTC. Amino acids: CASSQGLALHEQFF.

This clone was observed a handful of times. This specimen includes other DNA sequences encoding the same CDR3. The rearrangement uses TRBV5-1 and TRBJ2-5; 7 bases are a match to TRBD1. Trimming at V came to 2 bases and at J to 2 bases, leaving 3 bases not matched to a gene. This CDR3 contains 14 residues. Germline CDR1 is SGHRS and CDR2 is YFSETQ. In DNA form, the CDR3 reads TGCGCCAGCAGCTTAGGGGGACAGCAAGAGACCCAGTACTTC. Residues: CASSLGGQQETQYF.

This clone was found once. The chain carries TRBV5-1 and TRBJ2-1; 10 bases line up with TRBD2. The germline CDR1 and CDR2 sequences are SGHRS and YFSETQ. V was clipped by 2 bases and J by 1 base; unmatched bases: 3. The CDR3 totals 16 residues. CDR3 protein: CASSFRAGGSYNEQFF. The CDR3 DNA sequence: TGCGCCAGCAGCTTCCGAGCGGGAGGGTCCTACAATGAGCAGTTCTTC.

V and J are TRBV6-6 and TRBJ1-1; D unresolved. From germline, CDR1 is MNHNY and CDR2 SVGAGI (reference sequence). Trimming stripped 0 bases from V and 1 base from J, with 9 bases between. This CDR3 region has 15 residues. The CDR3 loop is CASSYSNSPNTEAFF. In DNA, the CDR3 is TGTGCCAGCAGTTACTCGAACAGTCCGAACACTGAAGCTTTCTTT.

As to this clone: One end of the junction does not line up with germline, which may come from a read error. The chain carries TRBV7-9 and TRBJ1-1; tentative D call: TRBD1 (5 bases). The length of the CDR3 is 14 residues. Germline values: CDR1 SEHNR, CDR2 FQNEAQ (reference sequence). In nucleotides, the CDR3 is TGTGCCAGCAGCTTAGGTGCAGGGAACGCTGAAGCTTTCTTT. Its protein is CASSLGAGNAEAFF.

The V and J genes are TRBV5-1 and TRBJ1-3, with D perhaps matching TRBD1 (6 bases). V was cut by 0 bases and J by 1 base, with 17 bases left in between. CDR3 size: 18 residues. The germline gives CDR1 SGHRS, CDR2 YFSETQ. CDR3 loop: CASSLVVLGRGSGNTIYF. For the CDR3, the DNA is TGCGCCAGCAGCTTGGTTGTCCTTGGCAGGGGATCTGGAAACACCATATATTTT.

This clone was found many times. The J gene is TRBJ1-5, the V gene TRBV28; the D is unclear. The length of the CDR3 is 14 residues. V gave up 2 bases and J gave up 3 bases, with 8 bases separating them. Germline CDR1 and CDR2: MDHEN and SYDVKM. The CDR3 nucleotides are TGTGCCAGCAGTTTACTATTCCCCAATCAGCCCCAGCATTTT. Translation: CASSLLFPNQPQHF.